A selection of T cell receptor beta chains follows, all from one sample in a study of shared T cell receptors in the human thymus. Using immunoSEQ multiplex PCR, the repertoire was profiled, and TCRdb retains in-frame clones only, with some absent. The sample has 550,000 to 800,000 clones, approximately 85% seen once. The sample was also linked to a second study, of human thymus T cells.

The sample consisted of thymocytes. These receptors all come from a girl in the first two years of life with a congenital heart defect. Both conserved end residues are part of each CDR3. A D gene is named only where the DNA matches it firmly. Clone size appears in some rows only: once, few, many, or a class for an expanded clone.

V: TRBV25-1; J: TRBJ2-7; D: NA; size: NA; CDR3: CASNQDRSYEQYF; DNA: TGTGCCAGCAACCAGGACAGATCCTACGAGCAGTACTTC
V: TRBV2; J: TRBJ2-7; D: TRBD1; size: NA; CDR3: CASCARIGTGDSFSYEQYF; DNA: TGTGCCAGCTGCGCTAGGATAGGGACAGGGGATTCCTTTTCCTACGAGCAGTACTTC
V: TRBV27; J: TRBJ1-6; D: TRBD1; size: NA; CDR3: CASSAQGVRSPLHF; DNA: TGTGCCAGCAGTGCACAGGGGGTGCGTTCACCCCTCCACTTT
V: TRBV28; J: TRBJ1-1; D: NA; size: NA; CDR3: CASSLTRVREAFF; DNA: TGTGCCAGCAGTCTAACTAGGGTTAGGGAAGCTTTCTTT
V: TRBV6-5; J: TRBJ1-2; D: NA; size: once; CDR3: CASRRTGNYGYTF; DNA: TGTGCCAGCAGACGGACGGGGAACTATGGCTACACCTTC
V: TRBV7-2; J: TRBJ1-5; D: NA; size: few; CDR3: CASSSIGGYGHQPQHF; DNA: TGTGCCAGCAGCTCAATCGGGGGATATGGGCATCAGCCCCAGCATTTT
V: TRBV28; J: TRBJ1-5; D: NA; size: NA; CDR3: CASSSTGLDGEPQHF; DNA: TGTGCCAGCAGTTCCACGGGACTCGACGGGGAGCCCCAGCATTTT
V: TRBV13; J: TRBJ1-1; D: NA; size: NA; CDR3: CASSLHQGIGNTEAFF; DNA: TGTGCCAGCAGCTTACACCAGGGTATTGGGAACACTGAAGCTTTCTTT
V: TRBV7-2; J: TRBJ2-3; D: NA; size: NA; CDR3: CLEGERGTDTQYF; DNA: TGCCTCGAGGGGGAGAGGGGCACAGATACGCAGTATTTT
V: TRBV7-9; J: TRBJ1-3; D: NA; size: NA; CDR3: CASRPLRGIGNTIYF; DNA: TGTGCCAGCAGACCTTTGCGGGGGATAGGAAACACCATATATTTT
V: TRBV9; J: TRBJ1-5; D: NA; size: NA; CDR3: CASSVGSGDNQPQHF; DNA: TGTGCCAGCAGCGTAGGATCAGGCGACAATCAGCCCCAGCATTTT
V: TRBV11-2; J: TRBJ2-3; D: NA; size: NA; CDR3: CASSLVRGTTDTQYF; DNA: TGTGCCAGCAGCTTAGTGCGGGGTACCACAGATACGCAGTATTTT
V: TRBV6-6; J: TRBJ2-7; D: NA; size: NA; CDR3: CASRRRTESEQYF; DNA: TGTGCCAGCAGGAGGAGGACGGAATCCGAGCAGTACTTC
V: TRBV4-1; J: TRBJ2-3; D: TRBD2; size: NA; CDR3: CASSQAGPGLAITDTQYF; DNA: TGCGCCAGCAGCCAAGCGGGCCCGGGACTAGCCATCACAGATACGCAGTATTTT
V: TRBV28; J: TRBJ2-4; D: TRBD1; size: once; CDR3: CRQGASKNIQYF; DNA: TGTCGTCAGGGGGCGTCCAAAAACATTCAGTACTTC
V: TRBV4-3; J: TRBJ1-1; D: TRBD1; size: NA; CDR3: CASSQRTGLVSTEAFF; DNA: TGCGCCAGCAGCCAGAGGACAGGGTTGGTGAGCACTGAAGCTTTCTTT
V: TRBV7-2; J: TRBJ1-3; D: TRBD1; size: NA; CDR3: CANSQGAGNTIYF; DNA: TGTGCCAACTCCCAGGGGGCTGGAAACACCATATATTTT
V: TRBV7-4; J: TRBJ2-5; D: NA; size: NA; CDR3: CASSAWDREWAGREETQYF; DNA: TGTGCCAGCAGCGCTTGGGACAGGGAGTGGGCCGGGAGGGAAGAGACCCAGTACTTC
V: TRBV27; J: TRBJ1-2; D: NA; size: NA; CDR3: CASSLQGGGYTF; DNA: TGTGCCAGCAGTTTGCAGGGTGGGGGCTACACCTTC
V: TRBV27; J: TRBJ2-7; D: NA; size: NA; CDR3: CASSRLHHGGPPCDEQYF; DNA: TGTGCCAGCAGTCGCCTCCACCACGGCGGTCCCCCTTGCGACGAGCAGTACTTC
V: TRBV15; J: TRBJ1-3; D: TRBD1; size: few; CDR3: CATRLTTGVHSGNTIYF; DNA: TGTGCCACCAGGCTGACCACAGGGGTGCACTCTGGAAACACCATATATTTT
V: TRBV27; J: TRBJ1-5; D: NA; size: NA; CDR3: CASSLSWGVSAGADQPQHF; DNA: TGTGCCAGCAGTTTATCGTGGGGTGTGTCCGCGGGGGCGGATCAGCCCCAGCATTTT
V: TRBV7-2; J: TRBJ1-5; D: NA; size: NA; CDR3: CASSSPPGLSQPQHF; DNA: TGTGCCAGCAGCTCCCCCCCAGGGTTAAGTCAGCCCCAGCATTTT
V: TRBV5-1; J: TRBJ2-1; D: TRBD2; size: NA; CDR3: CASSPPFGGGVNEQFF; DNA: TGCGCCAGCAGCCCTCCCTTCGGGGGGGGCGTTAATGAGCAGTTCTTC
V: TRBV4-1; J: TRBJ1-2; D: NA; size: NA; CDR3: CASSQVAQLYGYTF; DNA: TGCGCCAGCAGCCAAGTTGCACAGCTATATGGCTACACCTTC
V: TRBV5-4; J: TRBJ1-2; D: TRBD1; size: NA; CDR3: CASSLDARGRKNTF; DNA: TGTGCCAGCAGCTTGGATGCGAGGGGGCGCAAGAACACCTTC
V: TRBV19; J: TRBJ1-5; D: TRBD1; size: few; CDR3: CASRTGNQPQHF; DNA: TGTGCCAGTAGGACAGGGAATCAGCCCCAGCATTTT
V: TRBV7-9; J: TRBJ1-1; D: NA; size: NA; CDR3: CASSLEGMNTEAFF; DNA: TGTGCCAGCAGCTTGGAGGGGATGAACACTGAAGCTTTCTTT
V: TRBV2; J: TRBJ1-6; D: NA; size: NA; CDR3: CAGDPGTGNFGSPLHF; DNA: TGTGCCGGTGATCCGGGAACAGGGAATTTTGGTTCACCCCTCCACTTT
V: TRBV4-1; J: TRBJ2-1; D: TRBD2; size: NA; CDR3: CASSQEFPTSGGAIHEQFF; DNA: TGCGCCAGCAGCCAAGAATTCCCGACTAGCGGGGGGGCCATACATGAGCAGTTCTTC
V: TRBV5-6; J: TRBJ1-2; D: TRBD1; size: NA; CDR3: CASSVDRGPRDGYTF; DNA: TGTGCCAGCAGCGTGGACAGGGGGCCAAGGGATGGCTACACCTTC
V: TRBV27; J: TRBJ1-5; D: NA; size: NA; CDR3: CASSLGGRGNQPQHF; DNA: TGTGCCAGCAGTTTAGGTGGCCGGGGAAATCAGCCCCAGCATTTT
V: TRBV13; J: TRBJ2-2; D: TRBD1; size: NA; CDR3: CASSFYSGTGDYGTGELFF; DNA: TGTGCCAGCAGCTTCTATAGTGGGACAGGGGATTATGGCACCGGGGAGCTGTTTTTT
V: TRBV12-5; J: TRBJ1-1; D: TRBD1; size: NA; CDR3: CASAEGGWDEAFF; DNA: TGTGCTAGTGCCGAAGGGGGCTGGGATGAAGCTTTCTTT
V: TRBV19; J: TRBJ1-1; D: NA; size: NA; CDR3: CASSIVAGVNTEAFF; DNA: TGTGCCAGTAGTATAGTTGCCGGTGTGAACACTGAAGCTTTCTTT
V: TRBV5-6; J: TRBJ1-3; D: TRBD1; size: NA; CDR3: CASSLFPGGSSGNTIYF; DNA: TGTGCCAGCAGCTTGTTCCCAGGGGGCTCTAGTGGAAACACCATATATTTT
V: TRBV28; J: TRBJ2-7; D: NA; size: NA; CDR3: CASRRKGLPVRRYEQYF; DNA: TGTGCCAGCAGGAGAAAGGGACTGCCGGTACGTCGCTACGAGCAGTACTTC
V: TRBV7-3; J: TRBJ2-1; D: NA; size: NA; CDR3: CASSSGQPTSYNEQFF; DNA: TGTGCCAGCAGCTCCGGACAGCCGACCTCCTACAATGAGCAGTTCTTC
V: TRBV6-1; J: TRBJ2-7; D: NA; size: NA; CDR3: CASSLALGASYEQYF; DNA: TGTGCCAGCAGCCTTGCTTTGGGGGCTTCCTACGAGCAGTACTTC
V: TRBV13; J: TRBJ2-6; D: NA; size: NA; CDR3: CASSPQGRSGANVLTF; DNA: TGTGCCAGCAGCCCTCAGGGTCGCTCTGGGGCCAACGTCCTGACTTTC
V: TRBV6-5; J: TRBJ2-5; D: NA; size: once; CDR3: CASSYFRDPYQETQYF; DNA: TGTGCCAGCAGTTACTTCAGGGATCCGTACCAAGAGACCCAGTACTTC
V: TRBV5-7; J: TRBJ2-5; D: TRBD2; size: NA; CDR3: CASSFSGTSEGETQYF; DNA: TGTGCCAGCAGCTTCTCCGGGACTAGTGAAGGAGAGACCCAGTACTTC
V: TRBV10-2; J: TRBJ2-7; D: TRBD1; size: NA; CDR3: CASSHGQGESYEQYF; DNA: TGCGCCAGCAGCCACGGACAGGGGGAAAGCTACGAGCAGTACTTC
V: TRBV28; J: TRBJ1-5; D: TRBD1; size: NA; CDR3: CASRLTGNSNQPQHF; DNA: TGTGCCAGCAGACTGACAGGGAATAGCAATCAGCCCCAGCATTTT
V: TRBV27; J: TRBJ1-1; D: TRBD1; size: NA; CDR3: CASSQGGNTEAFF; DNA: TGTGCCAGCTCACAGGGGGGGAACACTGAAGCTTTCTTT
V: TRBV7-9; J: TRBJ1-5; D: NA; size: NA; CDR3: CASSSPGGQPQHF; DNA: TGTGCCAGCAGCTCCCCCGGGGGTCAGCCCCAGCATTTT
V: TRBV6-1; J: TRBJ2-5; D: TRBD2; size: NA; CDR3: CVSQRGREETQYF; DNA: TGTGTCAGCCAGCGGGGAAGGGAAGAGACCCAGTACTTC
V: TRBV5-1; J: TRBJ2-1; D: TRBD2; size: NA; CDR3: CASSRRDYYYNEQFF; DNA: TGCGCCAGCAGCCGACGGGACTACTACTACAATGAGCAGTTCTTC
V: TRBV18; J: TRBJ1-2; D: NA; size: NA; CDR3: CASSPQFRRNGYTF; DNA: TGTGCCAGCTCACCTCAGTTTAGGCGGAATGGCTACACCTTC